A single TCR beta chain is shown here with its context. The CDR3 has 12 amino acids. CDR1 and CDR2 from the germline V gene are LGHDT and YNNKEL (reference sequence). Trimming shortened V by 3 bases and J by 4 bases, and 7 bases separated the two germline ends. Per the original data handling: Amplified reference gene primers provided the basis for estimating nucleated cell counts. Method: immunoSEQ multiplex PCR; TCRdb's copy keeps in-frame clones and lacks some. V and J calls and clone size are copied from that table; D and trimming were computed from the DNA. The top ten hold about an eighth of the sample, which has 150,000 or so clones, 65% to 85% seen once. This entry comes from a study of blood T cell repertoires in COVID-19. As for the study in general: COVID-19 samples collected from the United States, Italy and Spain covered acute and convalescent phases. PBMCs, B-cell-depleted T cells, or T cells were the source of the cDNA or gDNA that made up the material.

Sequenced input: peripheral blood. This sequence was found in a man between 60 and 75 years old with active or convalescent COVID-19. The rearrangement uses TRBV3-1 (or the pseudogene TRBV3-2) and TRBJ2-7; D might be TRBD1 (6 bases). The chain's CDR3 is CASSHGQYEQYF. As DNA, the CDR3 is TGTGCCAGCAGCCACGGACAGTACGAGCAGTACTTC.